The 12 T cell receptor beta chains reported below all come from one sample, sequenced in a study of T cell changes during pregnancy in multiple sclerosis. Sequenced by immunoSEQ multiplex PCR; TCRdb stores in-frame clones only, minus some. The sample lists under 150,000 clones, about 95% occurring once. The input for sequencing was peripheral blood, taken after pregnancy. These receptors came from a female donor with multiple sclerosis, enrolled in a pregnancy study.

The chain links TRBV7-9 to TRBJ2-3; tentative D call: TRBD1 (5 bases). V was shortened by 2 bases and J by 4 bases, with 19 bases between the two germline ends. The CDR3 is made up of 17 amino acids. The V gene's germline CDR1 is SEHNR and CDR2 FQNEAQ (reference sequence). The DNA for the CDR3 is TGTGCCAGCAGCTTACTGGCAGGGCGTCGCTCGGCAGATACGCAGTATTTT. Translating gives CASSLLAGRRSADTQYF.

V and J are TRBV28 and TRBJ1-2; 9 bases line up with TRBD1. CDR1 MDHEN and CDR2 SYDVKM come from the germline V gene. The CDR3 consists of 14 residues. V was pared by 6 bases and J by 5 bases, with 7 bases of the junction left unmatched. The CDR3 reads CASSRAGTGYGYTF. CDR3 nucleotide sequence: TGTGCCAGCAGCCGCGCCGGGACAGGGTATGGCTACACCTTC.

This clone was seen a single time. The CDR3 DNA reads TGTGCCAGCTCACCATTGCCGGAGCCCCTTCGGACTAGCGGGAGCAATGAGCAGTTCTTC. Encoded protein: CASSPLPEPLRTSGSNEQFF. J is TRBJ2-1 and V is TRBV18, with 13 bases fitting TRBD2. V was pared by 2 bases and J by 6 bases, with 16 bases of the junction left unmatched. Germline V gene data show CDR1 as KGHSH and CDR2 as LQKENI. This CDR3 is 20 amino acids long.

V is TRBV7-6 and J is TRBJ2-3; 10 nucleotides align to TRBD2. This CDR3 is built from 16 residues. After removal of 5 bases from V and 3 bases from J, the junction contained 8 bases not matched to a gene. CDR1 is SGHVS, CDR2 FNYEAQ, per germline. The DNA for the CDR3 is TGTGCCAGCAGCCGTTATAGCGGGAGGAGTACAGATACGCAGTATTTT. Amino acid sequence: CASSRYSGRSTDTQYF.

This rearrangement joins TRBV19 to TRBJ2-7; 9 bases match TRBD1. The trim removed 5 bases at V and 2 bases at J, leaving 7 bases unmatched. CDR1 and CDR2 from the germline V gene are LNHDA and SQIVND (reference sequence). The CDR3 covers 15 residues. CDR3 in amino acids: CASSWGTGIPYEQYF. CDR3 sequence (DNA): TGTGCCAGTAGTTGGGGGACAGGGATCCCCTACGAGCAGTACTTC. Based on the CDR3 plus reference TRBV19 and TRBJ2-7, the full variable domain is DGGITQSPKYLFRKEGQNVTLSCEQNLNHDAMYWYRQDPGQGLRLIYYSQIVNDFQKGDIAEGYSVSREKKESFPLTVTSAQKNPTAFYLCASSWGTGIPYEQYFGPGTRLTVT.

This sequence joins TRBV9 and TRBJ2-1; D is unclear. Germline V gives CDR1 SGDLS, CDR2 YYNGEE. The CDR3 covers 14 residues. V lost 3 bases to trimming and J lost 5 bases, with 12 bases between them. CDR3 residues: CASSAGNLDNEQFF. The CDR3 nucleotides read TGTGCCAGCAGCGCGGGTAACCTTGACAATGAGCAGTTCTTC.

The J gene is TRBJ2-2, the V gene TRBV29-1; 8 bases map to TRBD1. V shed 5 bases, J shed 7 bases, and the junction held 12 bases outside the gene matches. Per germline, CDR1 SQVTM and CDR2 ANQGSEA. This CDR3 has 15 residues. CDR3 DNA sequence: TGCAGCGTTCTTCGGGACAGGACTGGAGGCGGGGAGCTGTTTTTT. This translates into CSVLRDRTGGGELFF.

V gene TRBV9 combines with J gene TRBJ2-7; TRBD2 aligns across 8 bases. The germline V gene encodes CDR1 SGDLS and CDR2 YYNGEE. The J segment lost 0 bases and the V segment lost 2 bases, leaving 13 bases of the junction unmatched. The CDR3 has 18 amino acids. CDR3 coding DNA: TGTGCCAGCAGCGTTTCGGCGGGAGGTGAAGGGGGCTCCTACGAGCAGTACTTC. Its protein is CASSVSAGGEGGSYEQYF.

This chain joins TRBV15 and TRBJ2-7; D remains unclear. Per germline, CDR1 LNHNV and CDR2 YYDKDF (reference sequence). The V end lost 3 bases, the J end lost 3 bases, and 6 bases lay between the germline ends. There are 12 residues in the CDR3. For the CDR3, the DNA is TGTGCCACCAGCAGCCGGAGCTACGAGCAGTACTTC. This translates into CATSSRSYEQYF.

The chain recombines TRBV2 with TRBJ1-1, with D unresolved. CDR1 and CDR2 (germline): SNHLY, FYNNEI. V was trimmed by 7 bases and J by 6 bases, leaving 18 bases between them. The CDR3 loop spans 14 amino acids. The CDR3, as DNA: TGTGCCAGCACCGGGCGCGGGGTTGTAGCTGAAGCTTTCTTT. Its translation is CASTGRGVVAEAFF.

The chain employs TRBV4-2 and TRBJ2-7; D might be TRBD1 (7 bases). The CDR3 totals 15 residues. The ends were cut back, 0 bases at V and 7 bases at J, with 16 bases in the middle. Germline V CDR1 and CDR2: LGHNA, YNFKEQ. The CDR3 here is CASSQDQGDLREQYF. The CDR3 DNA is TGTGCCAGCAGCCAAGATCAGGGGGACTTGAGGGAGCAGTACTTC.

The J gene is TRBJ1-1, the V gene TRBV5-4; D remains ambiguous. The ends were cut back, 1 base at V and 0 bases at J, with 7 bases in the middle. The CDR3 sequence is 14 residues long. Per the germline V gene, CDR1 is SGHNT and CDR2 is YYREEE (reference sequence). The CDR3 DNA reads TGTGCCAGCAGCTTGCCTAAAATGAACACTGAAGCTTTCTTT. It is translated as CASSLPKMNTEAFF.